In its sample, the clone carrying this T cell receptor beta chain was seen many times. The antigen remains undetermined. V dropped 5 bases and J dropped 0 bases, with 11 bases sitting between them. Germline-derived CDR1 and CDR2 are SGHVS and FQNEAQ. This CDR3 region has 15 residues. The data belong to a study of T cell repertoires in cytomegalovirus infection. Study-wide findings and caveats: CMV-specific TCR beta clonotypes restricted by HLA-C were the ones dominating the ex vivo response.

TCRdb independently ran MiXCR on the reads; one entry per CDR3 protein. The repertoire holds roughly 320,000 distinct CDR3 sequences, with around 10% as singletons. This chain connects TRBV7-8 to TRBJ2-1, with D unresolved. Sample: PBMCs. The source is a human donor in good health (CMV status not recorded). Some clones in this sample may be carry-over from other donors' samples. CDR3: CASSLTESSYNEQFF. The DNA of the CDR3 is TGTGCCAGCAGCCTCACTGAGAGCTCCTACAATGAGCAGTTCTTC. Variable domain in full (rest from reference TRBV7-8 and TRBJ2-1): GAGVSQSPRYKVAKRGQDVALRCDPISGHVSLFWYQQALGQGPEFLTYFQNEAQLDKSGLPSDRFFAERPEGSVSTLKIQRTQQEDSAVYLCASSLTESSYNEQFFGPGTRLTVL.